This TCR beta chain was recovered during a study of blood T cell repertoires in COVID-19 (dated by TCRdb to the early 2020s). At the level of the whole study: The collaborator samples originated in the United States, Italy and Spain and spanned the acute and convalescent phases of COVID-19. Nearly every sample came with metadata listing a de-identified subject ID, COVID-19 status, age in years and sex. Where HLA class I and class II types were available, the types were taken from metadata supplied by the sample provider, not from assay-based typing. The samples were drawn from the first 160 participants of the ongoing ImmuneRACE study and from 950 to 1,500 subjects provided by 6 global collaborators. The dataset comprised deeply sampled blood TCRbeta repertoires from subjects exposed to, actively infected with, or recovered from COVID-19. A freely available public database, intended as a resource for researchers studying the immune response to SARS-CoV-2, is where the repertoires were released. The material from the prospective study consisted of cDNA or gDNA derived from T cells, B-cell-depleted T cells, or PBMCs. Broad study findings and their caveats: How much clinical and demographic metadata was included differed by source and by participant, and the metadata was provided uncurated.

Taken from the germline V gene, the CDR1 and CDR2 loops are SGHTA and FQGNSA. The CDR3 contains 13 residues, cysteine and phenylalanine counted. The read is trimmed to its CDR3 DNA, 39 bases read in frame from base 1. Cut back by 5 bases and 1 base, the V and J ends lie 8 bases apart. In the prospective study, participants were roughly 18 to 95 years old, resided in around 25 geographic areas of the United States, and were enrolled through a virtual design. To assign participants to cohorts, the prospective study relied on clinical history that participants themselves reported in a screening survey and a study questionnaire. In the prospective study, whole blood, serum and a nasopharyngeal or oropharyngeal swab were collected from each participant by mobile phlebotomists. Over a 2-month period, participants in the prospective study had the option of providing additional blood draws and questionnaires. Prospective study blood samples were shipped either frozen or at room temperature before DNA extraction.

On this clone: Its antigen is not yet known. Per-nucleotide qualities are absent, and no much larger clonotype sits a single base away.

TCRbeta CDR3 regions were amplified from genomic DNA using the immunoSEQ Assay, a bias-controlled multiplex PCR. The authors' analysis ran thus. Nucleated cell counts per sample were estimated from amplification of reference gene primers within the assay. To quantify the absolute abundance of each unique TCRbeta CDR3 rearrangement, sequence reads were collapsed and filtered. For each sample, productive Simpson clonality was calculated as the square root of Simpson's diversity index over productive rearrangements. The table was pulled from immuneACCESS by TCRdb, which kept in-frame rearrangements only. Such tables lose some clones; where checked, under half of the loss comes from unresolved V genes, and the rest has no known cause. V and J calls and clone size are given by that table; D and trimming were obtained from the DNA. Within this sample are roughly 300,000 clones, with approximately 86% of them counted one time only. Approximately 4% of the sample lies in the top ten.

The material sequenced was PBMCs or T cells enriched from blood (not recorded which). The receptor was isolated from a woman aged 35 to 49 with acute COVID-19. The rearranged segments are TRBV7-2 and TRBJ1-1; the best D guess is TRBD1, with 5 bases matching. CDR3 reads: CASSEQENTEAFF. The bases are TGTGCCAGCAGCGAACAGGAGAACACTGAAGCTTTCTTT.